What follows are 30 T cell receptor beta chains derived from one specimen sequenced in a study of blood T cell repertoires in COVID-19. TCRdb's copy holds only in-frame clones and misses some; the assay was immunoSEQ multiplex PCR. The sample comprises some 250,000 clones, roughly 88% of which are singletons, and 27% rests with the top ten. The source material was peripheral blood. The origin of the receptors is a man aged 35 to 55 with acute or convalescent COVID-19.

This chain links TRBV14 with TRBJ1-2; D is perhaps TRBD1 (6 bases). Trimming cost V 2 bases and J 2 bases, with 15 bases left between them. The CDR3 sequence is 16 residues long. Germline values: CDR1 SGHDN, CDR2 FVKESK. The CDR3: CASSQLGGDRNYGYTF. The CDR3 DNA sequence: TGTGCCAGCAGCCAACTAGGGGGGGATCGGAACTATGGCTACACCTTC.

J is TRBJ1-4 and V is TRBV29-1; 7 nucleotides align to TRBD1. CDR1 and CDR2 (germline): SQVTM, ANQGSEA. The CDR3 is 14 amino acids. V lost 7 bases and J lost 0; bases outside the gene matches: 5. CDR3 sequence reads: CSAQTGATNEKLFF. CDR3 DNA sequence: TGCAGCGCCCAAACAGGGGCAACTAATGAAAAACTGTTTTTT.

V and J are TRBV19 and TRBJ2-7, with TRBD1 as a possible D gene (5 bases). The germline V gene has CDR1 LNHDA and CDR2 SQIVND (reference sequence). The CDR3 is made up of 15 amino acids. Trimming pared 1 base from V and 3 bases from J, leaving 13 bases between. The chain's CDR3 is CASSIGLGANYEQYF. For the CDR3, the DNA is TGTGCCAGTAGTATAGGTTTAGGGGCTAACTACGAGCAGTACTTC.

This chain uses TRBV6-5 with TRBJ2-6; possibly TRBD1 for D (5 bases). The V and J ends lost 8 bases and 4 bases respectively, with 9 bases between them. Germline values: CDR1 MNHEY, CDR2 SVGAGI. The CDR3 is made up of 13 amino acids. The CDR3, as DNA: TGTGCCAGCTCAGGGTCAGGGGCCAACGTCCTGACTTTC. It translates to CASSGSGANVLTF.

The chain has TRBV18 and TRBJ2-1, with a tentative D call TRBD1 (6 bases). The CDR3 length is 15 residues. Germline V CDR1 and CDR2: KGHSH, LQKENI. V was trimmed by 0 bases and J by 7 bases, leaving 13 bases between them. As DNA, the CDR3 is TGTGCCAGCTCACCACCGTCCCAGGGGATGAATGAGCAGTTCTTC. This encodes CASSPPSQGMNEQFF.

V usage is TRBV19 and J usage is TRBJ1-1; 8 bases are a match to TRBD1. This CDR3 is built from 15 residues. CDR1 is LNHDA and CDR2 is SQIVND in the germline V gene (reference sequence). With V trimmed by 4 bases and J by 3 bases, 7 bases remained unmatched. The CDR3 nucleotides read TGTGCCAGTAGTAGGAGACAGGGGAAGGACACTGAAGCTTTCTTT. It translates to CASSRRQGKDTEAFF.

This clone was picked up one time. The chain uses TRBV27 and TRBJ1-1; 8 positions match TRBD1. Germline V gene sequence: CDR1 MNHEY, CDR2 SMNVEV (reference sequence). CDR3 size: 15 residues. The ends lost 10 bases at V and 4 bases at J; junction bases unmatched: 14. The CDR3 loop reads CATIDRGVWSTEAFF. CDR3 nucleotide sequence: TGTGCCACTATAGACAGGGGTGTGTGGAGCACTGAAGCTTTCTTT.

A note on this clone: Other nucleotide sequences from this sample produce the same CDR3. The J gene is TRBJ2-3, the V gene TRBV5-1; 12 bases line up with TRBD2. Germline V gene lookup returns CDR1 SGHRS and CDR2 YFSETQ. This CDR3 has 16 amino acids. V dropped 0 bases and J dropped 2; count of bases not matched to a gene: 1. Here the CDR3 DNA reads TGCGCCAGCAGCTTGGGACTAGCGGGAGTCACAGATACGCAGTATTTT. This encodes CASSLGLAGVTDTQYF.

The V and J genes are TRBV18 and TRBJ2-6, with 12 bases identical to TRBD2. The CDR3 is 17 amino acids. The germline V gene encodes CDR1 KGHSH and CDR2 LQKENI. Trimming cost V 5 bases and J 0 bases; bases outside gene matches: 2. The CDR3 DNA is TGTGCCAGCTCATCGGGACTAGCGGGCTCTGGGGCCAACGTCCTGACTTTC. Translating it yields CASSSGLAGSGANVLTF.

Here the CDR3 DNA reads TGTGCCAGCAGTATCCGACAGGGGGCCGGGGAGCTGTTTTTT. It encodes CASSIRQGAGELFF. This chain connects TRBV6-5 to TRBJ2-2; 9 bases fit TRBD1. There are 14 residues in the CDR3. J was trimmed by 6 bases and V by 5 bases; bases with no gene match: 4. Germline CDR1 is MNHEY and CDR2 is SVGAGI.

The chain combines TRBV14 with TRBJ2-2; TRBD1 agrees at 7 bases. The CDR3 has 17 amino acids. V dropped 2 bases and J dropped 1; count of bases not matched to a gene: 7. Germline CDR1 reads SGHDN; CDR2 reads FVKESK. CDR3 nucleotides: TGTGCCAGCAGCCAACATAAGGGGGCCTGGAACACCGGGGAGCTGTTTTTT. Translated: CASSQHKGAWNTGELFF. Combining the CDR3 with reference TRBV14 and TRBJ2-2 gives the whole variable domain EAGVTQFPSHSVIEKGQTVTLRCDPISGHDNLYWYRRVMGKEIKFLLHFVKESKQDESGMPNNRFLAERTGGTYSTLKVQPAELEDSGVYFCASSQHKGAWNTGELFFGEGSRLTVL.

The V call is TRBV19, the J call TRBJ1-2, with 7 bases matching TRBD1. Germline CDR1 LNHDA, CDR2 SQIVND (reference sequence). With 3 bases clipped from V and 0 bases from J, the junction kept 4 bases outside the gene matches. The CDR3 length is 15 residues. Here the CDR3 reads CASSIRDSTNYGYTF. The CDR3 DNA sequence: TGTGCCAGTAGTATTAGGGACAGTACTAACTATGGCTACACCTTC.

V is TRBV19 and J is TRBJ2-1; D gene unclear. The length of the CDR3 is 16 residues. V was pared by 4 bases and J by 0 bases, with 13 bases between. In germline, CDR1 is LNHDA, CDR2 SQIVND (reference sequence). CDR3 in amino acids: CASSKVRKPSYNEQFF. In nucleotides, the CDR3 is TGTGCCAGTAGTAAGGTGAGGAAACCCTCCTACAATGAGCAGTTCTTC.

This clone was picked up one time. The chain has TRBV19 and TRBJ1-3, with 8 bases that match TRBD1. The length of the CDR3 is 14 residues. V trimming: 9 bases; J trimming: 3 bases; junction bases outside the gene matches: 7. CDR1 is LNHDA and CDR2 is SQIVND in the germline V gene (reference sequence). The CDR3 DNA reads as TGTGCCAGCTTGAGACAGGGGTTTGGAAACACCATATATTTT. Encoded protein: CASLRQGFGNTIYF.

V is TRBV6-5 and J is TRBJ2-4, with 8 bases fitting TRBD2. The germline gives CDR1 MNHEY, CDR2 SVGAGI. The CDR3 totals 14 residues. Trimming took 5 bases from V and 5 from J; bases not matched to a gene: 5. The CDR3 region is CASSRAGVENIQYF. The CDR3 bases are TGTGCCAGCAGTCGAGCGGGAGTGGAAAACATTCAGTACTTC.

The rearrangement uses TRBV4-3 and TRBJ2-5, with 13 positions matching TRBD2. The germline CDR1 and CDR2 sequences are LGHNA and YSLEER. This CDR3 region has 18 residues. The trim removed 0 bases at V and 2 bases at J, leaving 6 bases unmatched. The CDR3 DNA is TGCGCCAGCAGCCAAGAACTAGCGGGGGGGCCAACTCAAGAGACCCAGTACTTC. This encodes CASSQELAGGPTQETQYF.

The chain is built from TRBV6-1 and TRBJ2-4; possible D gene TRBD2, 6 bases. The length of the CDR3 is 14 residues. V lost 1 base and J lost 8, with 12 bases in between. Germline CDR1 MNHNS, CDR2 SASEGT. CDR3 sequence reads: CASSEGRGWDIQYF. The CDR3 bases are TGTGCCAGCAGTGAAGGGCGGGGATGGGACATTCAGTACTTC.

The V and J genes are TRBV5-4 and TRBJ1-1; D perhaps matches TRBD1 (5 bases). Trimming cost V 0 bases and J 4 bases, with 13 bases left between them. The CDR3 loop spans 15 amino acids. Germline CDR1 reads SGHNT; CDR2 reads YYREEE (reference sequence). CDR3 bases: TGTGCCAGCAGCTTGGCGGTCGGGGGGGGCACTGAAGCTTTCTTT. It is translated as CASSLAVGGGTEAFF.

The chain has TRBV27 and TRBJ2-3; D might be TRBD2 (6 bases). V was pared by 3 bases and J by 2 bases, with 12 bases between. From germline, CDR1 is MNHEY and CDR2 SMNVEV (reference sequence). This CDR3 contains 15 residues. CDR3 sequence reads: CASSFSGPPTDTQYF. In DNA, the CDR3 is TGTGCCAGCAGTTTCAGCGGGCCCCCCACAGATACGCAGTATTTT.

This clone was seen a handful of times. The chain uses TRBV2 and TRBJ2-2, with D perhaps matching TRBD1 (6 bases). The CDR3 is 16 amino acids. V was pared by 7 bases and J by 0 bases, with 15 bases between. Germline assignment: CDR1 SNHLY and CDR2 FYNNEI. The CDR3 protein is CASTGRGQANTGELFF. The CDR3 region has the DNA TGTGCCAGCACGGGAAGGGGACAAGCGAACACCGGGGAGCTGTTTTTT. The full variable domain, its missing parts supplied by reference TRBV2 and TRBJ2-2, is EPEVTQTPSHQVTQMGQEVILRCVPISNHLYFYWYRQILGQKVEFLVSFYNNEISEKSEIFDDQFSVERPDGSNFTLKIRSTKLEDSAMYFCASTGRGQANTGELFFGEGSRLTVL.

The chain combines TRBV24-1 with TRBJ2-3; 9 bases are a match to TRBD1. The CDR3 has 13 amino acids. From germline, CDR1 is KGHDR and CDR2 SFDVKD. The trim removed 7 bases at V and 9 bases at J, leaving 7 bases unmatched. CDR3: CATSSQGARTQYF. For the CDR3, the DNA is TGTGCCACCAGCTCACAGGGGGCGCGGACGCAGTATTTT.

The chain links TRBV7-6 to TRBJ2-5; tentative D call: TRBD2 (6 bases). V was shortened by 5 bases and J by 0 bases, with 7 bases between the two germline ends. The CDR3 covers 13 residues. CDR1 and CDR2 from the germline V gene are SGHVS and FNYEAQ. In nucleotides, the CDR3 is TGTGCCAGCAGCAGGGACTACCAAGAGACCCAGTACTTC. Its translation is CASSRDYQETQYF.

The V call is TRBV6-5, the J call TRBJ2-1, with D hard to call. The CDR3 is made up of 13 amino acids. V lost 7 bases and J lost 5, with 12 bases in between. Germline V gives CDR1 MNHEY, CDR2 SVGAGI. For the CDR3, the DNA is TGTGCCAGCACCCGGAGCTTCGACAATGAGCAGTTCTTC. As protein: CASTRSFDNEQFF.

The chain couples TRBV5-4 to TRBJ1-1; 7 bases are shared with TRBD1. The CDR3 extends over 16 amino acids. V lost 4 bases and J lost 4; bases outside the gene matches: 13. Looked up from germline, CDR1 is SGHNT and CDR2 is YYREEE (reference sequence). This CDR3 reads CASSQGDRLLSTEAFF. In DNA form, the CDR3 reads TGTGCCAGCAGCCAAGGGGACAGATTACTTTCCACTGAAGCTTTCTTT.

The gene calls are TRBV19 and TRBJ2-7, with D possibly matching TRBD1 (5 bases). CDR1 LNHDA and CDR2 SQIVND come from the germline V gene (reference sequence). Deletions cut 8 bases from V and 7 bases from J, with 18 bases between. The CDR3 extends over 13 amino acids. This CDR3 is CASSGVGRREQYF. Written as DNA, the CDR3 is TGTGCCAGTTCCGGTGTGGGGCGTCGGGAGCAGTACTTC.

The genes are TRBV2 and TRBJ2-7; 9 bases match TRBD2. This CDR3 is 16 amino acids long. V shed 7 bases and J 3 bases; nucleotides not matched to a gene: 13. Per the germline V gene, CDR1 is SNHLY and CDR2 is FYNNEI. This CDR3 reads CASTMGLALLGYEQYF. The CDR3 nucleotides are TGTGCCAGCACTATGGGACTAGCCCTACTCGGCTACGAGCAGTACTTC.

The chain carries TRBV19 and TRBJ1-3; weak D call: TRBD1 (6 bases). Trimming took off 5 bases at V and 0 bases at J, with 8 bases between the two ends. The CDR3 runs to 14 residues. Germline V CDR1 and CDR2: LNHDA, SQIVND (reference sequence). This CDR3 reads CASSPGASGNTIYF. The CDR3 nucleotides are TGTGCCAGTAGTCCAGGGGCCTCTGGAAACACCATATATTTT.

The V and J genes are TRBV2 and TRBJ1-1, with 7 nucleotides matching TRBD1. V trimming: 3 bases; J trimming: 0 bases; junction bases outside the gene matches: 4. CDR3 size: 15 residues. The V gene's germline CDR1 is SNHLY and CDR2 FYNNEI. CDR3 amino acids: CASSERGQMNTEAFF. The CDR3 region has the DNA TGTGCCAGCAGTGAGAGGGGACAGATGAACACTGAAGCTTTCTTT.

The chain joins TRBV4-1 to TRBJ1-2, with D perhaps matching TRBD1 (6 bases). Germline CDR1 and CDR2: MGHRA and YSYEKL. The V gene lost 3 bases and the J gene lost 0 bases, with 11 bases spanning the gap. The CDR3 runs 15 residues. The DNA of the CDR3 is TGCGCCAGCAGCCATCGACAGGCGGCTAACTATGGCTACACCTTC. It codes for CASSHRQAANYGYTF.

The V gene is TRBV18, the J gene TRBJ2-1, with TRBD1 identical over 12 bases. Trimming took 3 bases from V and 7 from J; bases not matched to a gene: 13. The CDR3 has 18 residues. CDR1 and CDR2 (germline): KGHSH, LQKENI. The CDR3 nucleotides are TGTGCCAGCTCACCCCTGGCCGTTTCGGGACAGGGGGCGAATGAGCAGTTCTTC. Translation: CASSPLAVSGQGANEQFF.